This TCR beta chain emerged from a study of radiation and T cells in renal cell carcinoma (dated by TCRdb to about 2020). Notes on the research overall: In total, roughly 52 samples, comprising approximately 26 tumors and around 27 peripheral blood samples, were subjected to TCR beta sequencing. The final blood draw was performed at 4 weeks after radiation, at the same time as nephrectomy. A total of 4,016,671 unique CDR3 nucleotide sequences, encoding around 2.7 million unique CDR3 amino acid sequences, were found across all 50 or so samples.

TCR beta libraries were generated from genomic DNA with the immunoSEQ kit, following the manufacturer's recommendations. Library preparation used a first multiplex PCR with proprietary primers, then a second PCR adding unique barcodes, with bead cleanups after each round. A positive control reaction and a negative control reaction, both provided in the kit, were run with every batch of samples. The final libraries underwent checking on an Agilent 4200 TapeStation D1000 ScreenTape, volumetric pooling, and quantification by qPCR. Sequencing was performed on an Illumina NextSeq500 with a MidOutput 150-cycle cartridge, and 156 Read1 and 15 Index1 cycles were run with kit custom primers. The pooled library was loaded at roughly 1 pM, and around 20% PhiX control was spiked in. The authors' analysis ran thus. Vendor-processed data were analyzed in R, with a clonotype defined as all T cells sharing the same CDR3 nucleotide sequence. For clone abundance analyses, frequencies were normalized to the 10,000 most abundant clones in each sample. Before analysis, public T cell clones were removed, and these numbered fewer than six per sample on average. An abundance difference of at least 32-fold between compartments was the criterion for calling clonotypes tumor-enriched or baseline blood-enriched. A beta-binomial differential abundance model was used to identify clonotypes that were expanded or contracted between blood time points. Similarity between tumor and blood repertoires was quantified using the Baroni-Urbani and Buser coefficient, and groups were compared with two-tailed Wilcoxon tests in R. The clones in this table, taken by TCRdb from immuneACCESS, are in-frame only. Not every clone is retained; where verified, under half of the shortfall comes from an unresolved V gene, and the cause of the rest is unknown. That table supplies the V and J calls and clone size; D and trimming were determined from the DNA. The sample profile shows 150,000 to 200,000 clones; about 87% of them were found once. The leading ten clones occupy around 11% of the sample.

Reading the label with the study, this specimen's time point is: blood 4 weeks post-SBRT, at nephrectomy. The sample's treatment or condition label is to be understood as: 15 Gy SBRT to primary tumor, nephrectomy 4 weeks later. The samples were obtained from a clinical trial, where primary renal cell carcinomas were treated with 15 Gy stereotactic body radiation therapy and then removed by nephrectomy 4 weeks afterward. To follow tumor-enriched clonotypes, serial peripheral blood was collected from radiation-treated patients at baseline and at 2 weeks and 4 weeks after SBRT. Renal cell carcinoma with clear cell pathology was present in all patients. Genomic DNA for TCR sequencing was prepared using the QIAamp DNA Blood Mini Kit (Qiagen). Samples were included in the analyses only if all quality control checks were passed. Comment on this clone: Its antigen is still unknown. No much larger clone is present one base from it, and per-base qualities are unavailable.

Taken from the germline V gene, the CDR1 and CDR2 loops are SGHRS and YFSETQ. Unmatched junction bases come to 2, with V trimmed by 0 bases and J by 3 bases. The CDR3 holds 15 amino acids from the cysteine to the phenylalanine. The DNA shown is the 45-base CDR3, in frame from base 1. General findings and caveats noted by the study authors: An increase in top tumor clonotypes in blood was observed from baseline to 2 weeks post-radiation, followed by contraction by 4 weeks, which was taken to suggest transient expansion of tumor-resident clones. Effects of radiation dose or scheduling on the TCR repertoire could not be addressed with the single-armed trial design. Because pretreatment tumor biopsies were not available, the study could not determine whether clonotypes were already present within the tumor at baseline. Blood repertoire dynamics were not followed beyond 4 weeks after treatment.

Rearrangement joined TRBV5-1 to TRBJ2-3; 9 bases in the junction line up with TRBD1. The sequence derives from a woman aged 50 to 60 with renal cell carcinoma. The material was blood, obtained from a patient whose treatment included radiotherapy and nephrectomy. The CDR3 amino acid sequence is: CASSLAGQGTDTQYF. The DNA sequence reads TGCGCCAGCAGCTTGGCGGGACAGGGTACAGATACGCAGTATTTT.